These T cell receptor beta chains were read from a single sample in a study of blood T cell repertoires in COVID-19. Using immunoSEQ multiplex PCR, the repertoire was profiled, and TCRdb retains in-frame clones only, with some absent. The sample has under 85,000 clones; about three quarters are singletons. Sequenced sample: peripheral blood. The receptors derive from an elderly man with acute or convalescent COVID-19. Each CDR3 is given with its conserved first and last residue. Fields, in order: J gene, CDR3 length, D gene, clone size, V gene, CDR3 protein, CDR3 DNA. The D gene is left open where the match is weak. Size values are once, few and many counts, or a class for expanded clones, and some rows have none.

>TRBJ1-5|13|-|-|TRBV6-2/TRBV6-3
CASTPTFSLYQHF
TGTGCCAGCACCCCAACCTTTAGCTTGTACCAGCATTTT
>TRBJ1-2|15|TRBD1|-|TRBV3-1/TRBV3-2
CASSRGTGGIGGYTF
TGTGCCAGCAGCCGGGGGACAGGGGGCATCGGTGGCTACACCTTC
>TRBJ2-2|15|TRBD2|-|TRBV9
CASSFSGMNTGELFF
TGTGCCAGCAGTTTTAGCGGGATGAACACCGGGGAGCTGTTTTTT
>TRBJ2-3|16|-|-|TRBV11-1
CASSLGGQGSTDTQYF
TGTGCCAGCAGCTTAGGGGGGCAGGGAAGCACAGATACGCAGTATTTT
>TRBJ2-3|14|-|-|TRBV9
CASSAGAATDTQYF
TGTGCCAGCAGCGCTGGGGCAGCCACAGATACGCAGTATTTT
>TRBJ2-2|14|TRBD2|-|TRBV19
CAGSPGGEAGELFF
TGTGCCGGAAGTCCCGGGGGGGAGGCCGGGGAGCTGTTTTTT
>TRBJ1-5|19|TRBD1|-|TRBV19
CASSLPGRGFTRYNQPQHF
TGTGCCAGTAGTCTCCCAGGCAGGGGGTTCACTCGTTACAATCAGCCCCAGCATTTT
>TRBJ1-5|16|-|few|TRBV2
CASSDPWLTGVRPQHF
TGTGCCAGCAGTGATCCCTGGCTTACAGGTGTGAGGCCCCAGCATTTT
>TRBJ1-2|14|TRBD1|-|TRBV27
CASSEIGQDYGYTF
TGTGCCAGCAGTGAGATTGGACAGGACTATGGCTACACCTTC
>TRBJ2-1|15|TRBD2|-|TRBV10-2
CASRDPGLVRDEQFF
TGCGCCAGCAGGGATCCGGGACTAGTGAGGGATGAGCAGTTCTTC
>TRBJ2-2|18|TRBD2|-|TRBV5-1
CASSDSGGRARDTGELFF
TGCGCCAGCAGCGATTCGGGCGGGAGGGCAAGGGACACCGGGGAGCTGTTTTTT
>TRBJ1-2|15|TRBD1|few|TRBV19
CASNPGQASRYGYTF
TGTGCCAGTAACCCGGGACAGGCCTCTCGTTATGGCTACACCTTC
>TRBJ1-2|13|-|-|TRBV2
CASSERGDHGYTF
TGTGCCAGCAGTGAACGTGGAGACCATGGCTACACCTTC
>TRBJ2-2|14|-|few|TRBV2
CASSGTVNTGELFF
TGTGCCAGCAGTGGGACAGTCAACACCGGGGAGCTGTTTTTT
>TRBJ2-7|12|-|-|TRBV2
CASTQGSYEQYF
TGTGCCAGCACCCAGGGATCCTACGAGCAGTACTTC
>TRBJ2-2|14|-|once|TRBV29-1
CSVGGDANTGELFF
TGCAGCGTTGGGGGAGACGCAAACACCGGGGAGCTGTTTTTT
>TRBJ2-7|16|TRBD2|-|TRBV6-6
CASSFKLSGSKYGQYF
TGTGCCAGCAGTTTCAAGCTTAGCGGGAGTAAATACGGGCAGTACTTC
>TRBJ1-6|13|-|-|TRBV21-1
CASSNWNRIIRRF
TGTGCCAGCAGCAACTGGAACAGAATAATTCGTCGCTTT
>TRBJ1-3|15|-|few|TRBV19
CASSPPGGPGNTIYF
TGTGCCAGTAGTCCCCCGGGGGGCCCTGGAAACACCATATATTTT
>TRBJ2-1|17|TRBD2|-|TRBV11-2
CASSPHLGGRRRNEQFF
TGTGCCAGCAGCCCCCACCTCGGCGGGAGAAGGCGCAATGAGCAGTTCTTC
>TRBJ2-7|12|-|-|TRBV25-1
CASRQGAYEQYF
TGTGCCAGCAGACAGGGAGCCTACGAGCAGTACTTC
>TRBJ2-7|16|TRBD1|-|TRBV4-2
CASSQASGQSFYEQYF
TGTGCCAGCAGCCAAGCATCGGGACAGAGCTTCTACGAGCAGTACTTC
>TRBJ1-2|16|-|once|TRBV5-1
CASSFNTNRTIYGYTF
TGCGCCAGCAGCTTCAACACGAACCGTACTATCTATGGCTACACCTTC
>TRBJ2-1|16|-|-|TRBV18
CASSPPVIGVIAEQFF
TGTGCCAGCTCACCACCGGTCATAGGGGTGATAGCTGAGCAGTTCTTC
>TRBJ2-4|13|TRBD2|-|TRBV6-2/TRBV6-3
CASSSGLAGGMYF
TGTGCCAGCAGTTCAGGACTAGCGGGGGGGATGTACTTC
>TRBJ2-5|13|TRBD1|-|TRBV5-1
CASSFGQGETQYF
TGCGCCAGCAGTTTCGGACAGGGCGAGACCCAGTACTTC